This T cell receptor beta chain was captured in a study of vaccination effects on CD4 cells after COVID-19 (dated by TCRdb to between 2021 and 2022). Regarding the complete study: Two doses of either the BNT162b2 or the mRNA-1273 mRNA SARS-CoV-2 vaccine were administered to participants. The study compared SARS-CoV-2 spike-specific CD4+ TCR repertoires before and after mRNA vaccination in COVID-19 convalescent patients and infection-naive vaccine recipients. Cultures from other donors in the study were sequenced with the Oncomine TCR Beta short-read assay on an Illumina iSeq 100. A total of 10 COVID-19 convalescent patients and several SARS-CoV-2-naive healthy vaccine recipients were included in the full study. General findings and caveats noted by the study authors: In healthy vaccine recipients, vaccine-induced clones were almost all SARS-CoV-2 mono-reactive, with only 1 of 255 being cross-reactive with common cold coronaviruses. The study was limited by a small number of convalescent patients, and early post-infection timepoints were lacking. Clones induced by infection and clones induced by vaccination both contracted markedly at late timepoints after vaccination, which fits with T cell responses waning over time.

In the ViraFEST assay, PBMC were stimulated with viral peptide pools, and TCR sequencing was then used to find antigen-specific CD4+ T cell clonotypes based on their expansion. After less than 13 days of culture, CD4+ T cells were isolated with the EasySep CD4+ T cell isolation kit. Healthy vaccine recipients had no prior SARS-CoV-2 infection, confirmed by negative nucleocapsid antibodies before and after vaccination. A few million PBMC per well were cultured with about 9 ug/ml peptides in IMDM containing about 5% human AB serum, roughly 9.5 IU/ml IL-2 and gentamicin. Half of the culture medium was replaced with fresh IL-2-containing medium on days 3 and 7. Unless otherwise noted, each peptide stimulation condition was cultured in triplicate wells. Using Ficoll-Paque Plus gradient centrifugation, PBMC were separated from whole blood and then either used fresh or cryopreserved at -140C. The overlapping peptide pools covered the spike proteins of SARS-CoV-2 and of the common cold coronaviruses HCoV-NL63, HCoV-OC43 and HCoV-229E. Genomic DNA was extracted from cultured CD4+ T cells with the QIAamp micro DNA kit.

This clone was seen only once. Its antigen is currently not known. No base qualities exist here, and no much larger clone lies one base off it. The receptor library was made with the immunoSEQ multiplex PCR assay. DNA from the CD4+ T cells that had been cultured and isolated underwent TCR beta CDR3 sequencing. The authors' pipeline ran thus. The analysis removed non-productive TCR sequences, trimmed reads to the CDR3 region, and retained only CDR3s that were 7 or more amino acids long. Antigen-specific clonotypes were identified using the MANAFEST web app by comparison of expansion in peptide wells against reference cultures. Positive clones required FDR<0.05 expansion versus reference and all other wells, odds ratio above 5, and frequency above 0.1% in two replicate wells. Clonotypes significantly expanded in SARS-CoV-2 spike wells and in at least one common cold coronavirus spike condition were defined as cross-reactive. Levenshtein distance calculated with the stringdist R package was used to assess CDR3 similarity, and unrooted trees were constructed with ape in R 3.6.1. TCRdb took over this immuneACCESS table, retaining in-frame rearrangements with V and J assigned. Such tables are incomplete; in checked studies, under half of the missing clones stem from an unresolved V gene, and the remainder is unexplained. That table supplies the V and J calls and clone size; D and trimming were determined from the DNA. Here the sample has about 40,000 clones; less than 70% occur a single time. Clones ranked in the top ten supply about 16% of the sample.

This sequence originates from a human donor who received a COVID-19 vaccine. This specimen was CD4+ T cells from PBMCs cultured with HCoV-OC43 spike peptides, taken before COVID-19 vaccination. The cell subset or site label for this specimen denotes: HCoV-OC43 spike overlapping peptide pool stimulation.

The DNA reads TGTGCCAGCAGCCCCCAGGGGGAGAACACCGGGGAGCTGTTTTTT. The resulting protein is CASSPQGENTGELFF. The chain employs TRBV2 and TRBJ2-2; 7 bases in the middle match TRBD1. Trimmed from V: 6 bases; trimmed from J: 1 base; junction bases lacking a gene match: 5. The cysteine opens and the phenylalanine closes a CDR3 of 15 amino acids. Just the 45-base CDR3 DNA is kept, in frame starting at base 1. The germline V gene yields SNHLY for CDR1 and FYNNEI for CDR2.